This TCR beta chain came from a study of naive and memory T cell subsets. Study outcomes and limitations: Over 85% of naive TCR sequences appeared only once, unlike memory subsets. In CD4 and CD8 cells, diversity dropped from naive through EMRA.

Both TRBC1 and TRBC2 were covered by a beta constant-region primer of two equimolar oligonucleotides. Ligated cDNA was amplified by four rounds of PCR with nested alpha and beta constant-region primers and SP2. The cDNA 3' end received a ligated single-stranded oligonucleotide carrying the SP2 primer and a 12-nucleotide UMI. Using its own MiXCR run on the UMI-ligation and nested PCR reads, TCRdb lists one record per CDR3 protein. Of around 110,000 distinct CDR3 sequences in the sample, roughly 32% are singletons; the top ten hold 0.8% to 1%. V was clipped by 4 bases and J by 4 bases; unmatched bases: 11. The germline V gene encodes CDR1 LNHNV and CDR2 YYDKDF (reference sequence). This CDR3 region has 19 residues. With regard to this clonotype: Its antigen is still unknown.

The rearrangement links TRBV15 to TRBJ2-2; 14 bases are a match to TRBD2. This sequence was found in a human donor in good health. Source material: central memory CD4+ T cells from blood. CDR3 in DNA: TGTGCCACCAGCACAACCGGGACTAGCGGGAGTCGGGGCACCGGGGAGCTGTTTTTT. Its protein product is CATSTTGTSGSRGTGELFF.